These T cell receptor beta chains were read from a single sample in a study of cytomegalovirus exposure and HLA in healthy donors. Measured with immunoSEQ multiplex PCR; TCRdb has only the in-frame clones, and not every one. The sample has tens of thousands of clones, nearly 55% seen once. The sample comprised PBMCs. The receptor set was obtained from a woman between 40 and 55 years old in good health and CMV-seropositive. CDR3s include the opening cysteine and the closing phenylalanine or tryptophan. A D gene is named only where the DNA matches it firmly. The size field is filled for only some rows; it gives once, few, many or a size class.

J,D,V,size,CDR3,DNA
TRBJ1-2,-,TRBV6-1,-,CAEDSDRNYGYTF,TGTGCCGAAGACTCGGACAGAAACTATGGCTACACCTTC
TRBJ1-2,-,TRBV5-4,-,CASRRANYGYTF,TGTGCCAGCAGGAGAGCTAACTATGGCTACACCTTC
TRBJ2-1,TRBD2,TRBV7-3,-,CASSSGLNNEQFF,TGTGCCAGCAGCTCGGGACTAAACAATGAGCAGTTCTTC
TRBJ1-6,-,TRBV7-9,-,CASSSGSVDNSPLHF,TGTGCCAGCAGCTCGGGGAGCGTCGATAATTCACCCCTCCACTTT
TRBJ1-5,-,TRBV12-5,few,CASEAGRNQPQHF,TGTGCTAGTGAGGCGGGTCGGAATCAGCCCCAGCATTTT
TRBJ2-7,-,TRBV12-5,-,CASGGYEQYF,TGTGCTAGCGGGGGATACGAGCAGTACTTC
TRBJ2-2,-,TRBV6-5,few,CASSKSIGELKLFF,TGTGCCAGCAGTAAATCAATCGGAGAGTTGAAGCTGTTTTTT
TRBJ2-2,-,TRBV10-3,-,CAISESRDSSGELFF,TGTGCCATCAGTGAGTCGCGAGACAGCTCCGGGGAGCTGTTTTTT
TRBJ1-1,-,TRBV6-6,-,CASSYLYSGDTEAFF,TGTGCCAGCAGTTATTTGTACAGCGGGGACACTGAAGCTTTCTTT
TRBJ1-4,-,TRBV6-6,few,CASSPGVGSEKLFF,TGTGCCAGCAGTCCCGGGGTGGGGAGTGAAAAACTGTTTTTT
TRBJ2-1,-,TRBV5-1,-,CASSLVRYNEQFF,TGCGCCAGCAGCCTGGTGCGCTACAATGAGCAGTTCTTC
TRBJ2-3,TRBD1,TRBV30,few,CAWSGGQGPDTQYF,TGTGCCTGGAGTGGGGGACAGGGCCCAGATACGCAGTATTTT
TRBJ2-3,TRBD2,TRBV6-4,-,CASSEHVERGGTDTQYF,TGTGCCAGCAGTGAGCATGTGGAGCGGGGGGGAACAGATACGCAGTATTTT
TRBJ1-6,TRBD1,TRBV4-1,-,CASSLEPGTGPSPLHF,TGCGCCAGCAGCCTTGAACCCGGGACAGGGCCTTCACCCCTCCACTTT
TRBJ2-3,TRBD2,TRBV2,-,CASRGLAGGSTDTQYF,TGTGCCAGCAGGGGACTAGCGGGGGGAAGCACAGATACGCAGTATTTT
TRBJ2-3,-,TRBV7-9,-,CASSQQIRSILTDTQYF,-
TRBJ2-7,-,TRBV2,few,CASRDTNYEQYF,TGTGCCAGCAGAGACACCAACTACGAGCAGTACTTC
TRBJ2-7,TRBD2,TRBV5-4,-,CASSRITPVGGVWEQYF,TGTGCCAGCAGCAGAATAACCCCTGTCGGGGGGGTTTGGGAGCAGTACTTC
TRBJ1-2,-,TRBV19,-,CASSIGPGVEYGYTF,TGTGCCAGTAGTATCGGTCCCGGTGTGGAGTATGGCTACACCTTC
TRBJ1-4,-,TRBV7-2,-,CASSLRGSNEKLFF,TGTGCCAGCAGCTTACGAGGGTCTAATGAAAAACTGTTTTTT
TRBJ1-3,-,TRBV6-6,few,CASRLDPGNTIYF,TGTGCCAGCAGATTAGATCCGGGGAACACCATATATTTT
TRBJ2-1,-,TRBV10-1,-,CASSGYRVYEQFF,TGCGCCAGCAGTGGATACAGGGTGTATGAGCAGTTCTTC
TRBJ2-1,TRBD2,TRBV7-9,-,CASSPGGAFLSEQFF,TGTGCCAGCAGCCCGGGAGGGGCTTTCCTGTCGGAGCAGTTCTTC